These T cell receptor beta chains were read from a single sample in a study of cytomegalovirus exposure and HLA in healthy donors. Assay used: immunoSEQ multiplex PCR; TCRdb lists only in-frame clones, some missing. The table lists about 100,000 clones, more than 75% of them singletons. Sequenced material: PBMCs. All receptors derive from a woman aged 50 to 60 in good health and CMV-seropositive. Both conserved end residues are part of each CDR3. A D gene is named only where the DNA matches it firmly.

D gene | V gene | CDR3 protein
. | TRBV9 | CASSINLWGVPGELFF
. | TRBV19 | CASSTSLNTEAFF
. | TRBV27 | CASTQVGGYDYGYTF
. | TRBV27 | CASSTGWSNQPQHF
TRBD1 | TRBV6-5 | CASSYQQGPMNTEAFF
TRBD2 | TRBV5-6 | CAAAGGGRNYEQYF
TRBD1 | TRBV19 | CASSDRAEQFF
TRBD1 | TRBV7-3 | CASSPRGTNPGELFF
. | TRBV2 | CASDRETQYF
TRBD1 | TRBV27 | CASSEGDRVSEQYF
. | TRBV2 | CASSVERLYGYTF
TRBD2 | TRBV6-1 | CASSRSGARTDTQYF
. | TRBV18 | CASSPPGNEQFF
. | TRBV19 | CASSIASRSHPTKQYF
. | TRBV6-5 | CASSALGGTEAFF
TRBD2 | TRBV27 | CASGPSGRSATDTQYF
. | TRBV9 | CASSVGQNNEQFF
. | TRBV6-5 | CASSYTAAWNNEQFF
TRBD1 | TRBV7-7 | CASSLTGTGRETQYF
TRBD1 | TRBV15 | CATSSPTGGISGNTIYF
. | TRBV15 | CATSRPSGQETQYF
TRBD2 | TRBV5-1 | CASRSGRAYEQYF
TRBD1 | TRBV7-8 | CASSFHRDREPIRALQETQYF
. | TRBV5-1 | CASSPGSGDYGYTF
TRBD1 | TRBV7-9 | CSSSSTDREYTGELFF
. | TRBV4-2 | CASSTDPSSGANVLTF